This T cell receptor beta chain was sequenced for a study of patients and donors after allogeneic stem cell transplantation. This clonotype was seen many times. V gave up 5 bases and J gave up 0 bases, with 10 bases separating them. CDR3 size: 15 residues. Via MiXCR, TCRdb re-called the RT-PCR reads, giving one row per CDR3 protein. The table includes approximately 160,000 distinct CDR3 sequences, approximately 28% detected once. The chain carries TRBV12-3 or TRBV12-4 and TRBJ1-4; TRBD1 might be the D (5 bases). This receptor was obtained from a human donor who was either an allogeneic HSCT recipient or a stem cell or donor lymphocyte infusion donor (not recorded which). It is not recorded whose cells these are; they may come from a transplant donor. Sequenced sample: blood, either unsorted or a sorted T cell fraction (not recorded which). CDR3 sequence reads: CASSPLTATNEKLFF. DNA for the CDR3: TGTGCCAGCAGTCCTTTGACAGCAACTAATGAAAAACTGTTTTTT.